This T cell receptor beta chain was retrieved from a study of blood T cells in healthy people across ages. Study outcomes and limitations: There were more naive CD4+ cells and higher diversity in long-lived donors than in aged donors.

Then a second PCR, running about 7 to 11 cycles, was carried out with a sample-barcoded 5' primer and a J-beta primer mix. MiXCR, run by TCRdb on the 5' RACE reads, gives a single entry per CDR3 protein. The sample records roughly 800,000 distinct CDR3 sequences, roughly 53% being singletons. Germline V gene lookup returns CDR1 DFQATT and CDR2 SNEGSKA (reference sequence). This CDR3 contains 15 residues. V was pared by 3 bases and J by 6 bases, with 19 bases between. For this clonotype: Antigen specificity is unknown.

Healthy Caucasian individuals from Russia aged about 6 to 95 were enrolled as donors. Sequenced sample: blood. The chain carries TRBV20-1 and TRBJ2-3; unclear D gene. This sequence originates from a man of 80 years or more in good health. The CDR3 is CSASDRRSGRDTQYF. Here the CDR3 DNA reads TGCAGTGCTAGCGACCGCAGGTCGGGTCGGGATACGCAGTATTTT.